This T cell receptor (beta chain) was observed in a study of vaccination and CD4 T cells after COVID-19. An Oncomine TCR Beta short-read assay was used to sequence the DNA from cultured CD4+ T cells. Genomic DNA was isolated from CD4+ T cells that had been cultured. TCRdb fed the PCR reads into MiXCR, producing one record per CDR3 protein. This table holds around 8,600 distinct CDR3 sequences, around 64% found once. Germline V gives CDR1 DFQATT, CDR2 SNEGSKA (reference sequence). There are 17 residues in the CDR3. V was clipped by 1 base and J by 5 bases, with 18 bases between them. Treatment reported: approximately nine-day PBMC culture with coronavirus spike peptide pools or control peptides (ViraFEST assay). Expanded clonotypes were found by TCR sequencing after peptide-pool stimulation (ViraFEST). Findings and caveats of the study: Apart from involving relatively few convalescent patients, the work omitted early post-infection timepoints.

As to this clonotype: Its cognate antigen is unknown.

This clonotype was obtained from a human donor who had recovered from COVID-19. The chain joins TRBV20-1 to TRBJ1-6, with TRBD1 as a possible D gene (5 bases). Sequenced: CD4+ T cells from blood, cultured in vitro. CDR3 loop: CSARGDELRIHNSPLHF. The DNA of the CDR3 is TGCAGTGCTAGAGGGGACGAGCTCAGGATTCATAATTCACCCCTCCACTTT.